The 17 T cell receptor beta chains below all came from one sample that was sequenced in a study of human T cells and chemical hapten exposure. From the RACE reads, TCRdb called clonotypes with MiXCR, one entry per CDR3 protein. The sample shows approximately 95,000 distinct CDR3 sequences, 9.5% to 12% of them seen only once. Time point reported: patch test 2, 6 weeks after DPC sensitization. Treatment meaning: therapeutic diphenylcyclopropenone sensitization with weekly scalp DPC. Sequencing was performed on whole blood, taken in connection with sensitization to the hapten diphenylcyclopropenone (DPC). The receptors come from a woman aged 40 to 55 with alopecia areata. Some clones in this sample may be carry-over from other donors' samples.

This clonotype was seen repeatedly, ten times or more. V usage is TRBV6-2 or TRBV6-3 and J usage is TRBJ2-1; 9 nucleotides line up with TRBD1. Germline V CDR1 and CDR2: MNHEY, SVGEGT. There are 13 residues in the CDR3. The trim removed 5 bases at V and 8 bases at J, leaving 4 bases unmatched. CDR3 loop: CASSGGTGYEQFF. DNA of the CDR3: TGTGCCAGCAGTGGCGGGACAGGGTATGAGCAGTTCTTC.

This clonotype has a count of ten or more. The J gene is TRBJ1-3, the V gene TRBV29-1, with D uncertain. This CDR3 has 11 amino acids. V lost 5 bases to trimming and J lost 7 bases, with 9 bases between them. Germline V gene data show CDR1 as SQVTM and CDR2 as ANQGSEA. The CDR3 here is CSVSLGNTIYF. The DNA for the CDR3 is TGCAGCGTTTCTCTTGGGAACACCATATATTTT.

The J gene is TRBJ2-7, the V gene TRBV20-1; D is possibly TRBD1 (6 bases). This CDR3 spans 13 amino acids. Germline CDR1 is DFQATT and CDR2 is SNEGSKA (reference sequence). V lost 6 bases, J lost 2 bases, and 14 bases lay in between. In DNA, the CDR3 is TGCAGTGCACGGACAGAGAACCCCTACGAGCAGTACTTC. It encodes CSARTENPYEQYF.

This clonotype occurred many times. The chain has TRBV20-1 and TRBJ1-1; TRBD1 is a possible D gene (5 bases). V was pared by 0 bases and J by 11 bases, with 19 bases between. The CDR3 has 14 residues. Germline CDR1 reads DFQATT; CDR2 reads SNEGSKA (reference sequence). The CDR3 here is CSARDPRDPQGAFF. CDR3 bases: TGCAGTGCTAGAGATCCCCGGGACCCTCAAGGGGCTTTCTTT.

This clonotype was observed at least ten times. V is TRBV11-1 and J is TRBJ1-1; TRBD1 agrees at 8 bases. CDR3 length: 15 amino acids. J lost 1 base, V lost 0 bases, and 1 base had no gene match. Germline loops: CDR1 SGHAT, CDR2 FQDESV (reference sequence). CDR3 region: CASSLAGTGNTEAFF. The CDR3 DNA reads as TGTGCCAGCAGCTTAGCGGGGACAGGGAACACTGAAGCTTTCTTT. Looking up the rest from reference TRBV11-1 and TRBJ1-1 gives the full variable domain: EAEVAQSPRYKITEKSQAVAFWCDPISGHATLYWYRQILGQGPELLVQFQDESVVDDSQLPKDRFSAERLKGVDSTLKIQPAELGDSAMYLCASSLAGTGNTEAFFGQGTRLTVV.

This rearrangement joins TRBV29-1 to TRBJ2-1; unclear D gene. The CDR3 totals 10 residues. In germline, CDR1 is SQVTM, CDR2 ANQGSEA. V lost 7 bases to trimming and J lost 12 bases, with 13 bases between them. CDR3 sequence: CSAHEGVQFF. The CDR3 nucleotides read TGCAGCGCCCACGAAGGTGTGCAGTTCTTC.

The chain recombines TRBV27 with TRBJ2-1; 14 nucleotides align to TRBD2. Germline CDR1 reads MNHEY; CDR2 reads SMNVEV (reference sequence). This CDR3 has 14 residues. The V gene end was trimmed by 8 bases and the J gene end by 9 bases; junction bases not matched to a gene: 6. The DNA of the CDR3 is TGTGCCAGCCGGGGACTAGCGGGAGTTATTGAGCAGTTCTTC. Amino acid sequence: CASRGLAGVIEQFF.

This clonotype was counted ten times or more. The V call is TRBV19, the J call TRBJ2-2; possibly TRBD2 for D (5 bases). CDR1 and CDR2 from the germline V gene are LNHDA and SQIVND (reference sequence). Trimming cost V 2 bases and J 5 bases, with 9 bases left between them. This CDR3 has 14 residues. The CDR3 DNA reads TGTGCCAGTAGTATATCGGGGAGTACCGGGGAGCTGTTTTTT. It yields the protein CASSISGSTGELFF.

This rearrangement joins TRBV6-2 or TRBV6-3 to TRBJ1-1; the D gene is possibly TRBD1 (5 bases). Trimming cost V 7 bases and J 1 base, with 16 bases left between them. Germline V gives CDR1 MNHEY, CDR2 SVGEGT. This CDR3 region has 15 residues. CDR3 protein: CASTGFEAGNTEAFF. The CDR3 DNA reads TGTGCCAGCACAGGGTTCGAAGCTGGGAACACTGAAGCTTTCTTT.

This clonotype was detected many times. The genes are TRBV11-2 and TRBJ2-1; 8 nucleotides line up with TRBD1. Losses at the gene ends were 1 base for V and 6 bases for J; bases not matched to a gene: 8. The length of the CDR3 is 16 residues. Per germline, CDR1 SGHAT and CDR2 FQNNGV. The CDR3 reads CASSLARTGTPNEQFF. For the CDR3, the DNA is TGTGCCAGCAGCTTAGCCCGGACAGGGACGCCCAATGAGCAGTTCTTC.

This clonotype turned up a few times. The DNA for the CDR3 is TGTGCCAGCAGTGCAGAGACTAGCGGGATATACGAGCAGTACTTC. Its translation is CASSAETSGIYEQYF. This chain uses TRBV27 with TRBJ2-7, with 11 bases fitting TRBD2. The germline CDR1 and CDR2 sequences are MNHEY and SMNVEV (reference sequence). The CDR3 has 15 amino acids. V lost 5 bases to trimming and J lost 4 bases; unmatched junction nucleotides: 7.

The chain recombines TRBV18 with TRBJ1-1; D remains unclear. Germline lookup yields CDR1 KGHSH and CDR2 LQKENI. V was shortened by 0 bases and J by 1 base, with 6 bases between the two germline ends. The CDR3 length is 14 residues. Written as DNA, the CDR3 is TGTGCCAGCTCACCACCGGCAGGGAACACTGAAGCTTTCTTT. Encoded protein: CASSPPAGNTEAFF.

Only one count was recorded for this clonotype. Here the CDR3 DNA reads TGTGCCAGCAGCTTATTCCAGCGGGGGGGCTCTGAGCAGTTCTTC. This codes for CASSLFQRGGSEQFF. This sequence joins TRBV7-2 and TRBJ2-1, with 10 bases lining up with TRBD2. There are 15 residues in the CDR3. Germline CDR1 reads SGHTA; CDR2 reads FQGNSA. V lost 2 bases and J lost 9; bases outside the gene matches: 7.

In its sample, this clonotype was seen a few times. The chain joins TRBV2 to TRBJ1-5, with 7 bases fitting TRBD1. The J segment lost 5 bases and the V segment lost 1 base, leaving 5 bases of the junction unmatched. The V gene's germline CDR1 is SNHLY and CDR2 FYNNEI. The CDR3 has 15 residues. CDR3 protein: CASSEGVGGYQPQHF. CDR3 DNA: TGTGCCAGCAGTGAAGGGGTAGGGGGCTATCAGCCCCAGCATTTT.

This chain links TRBV5-1 with TRBJ2-3; D perhaps matches TRBD2 (5 bases). V lost 7 bases to trimming and J lost 1 base, with 7 bases between them. The CDR3 has 12 amino acids. The germline V gene has CDR1 SGHRS and CDR2 YFSETQ. CDR3 nucleotides: TGCGCCAGCGAGGGAGGCACAGATACGCAGTATTTT. Translating gives CASEGGTDTQYF.

This clonotype was counted ten times or more. The chain links TRBV4-3 to TRBJ2-1; no clear D gene. Germline V gene data show CDR1 as LGHNA and CDR2 as YSLEER. There are 14 residues in the CDR3. V lost 3 bases, J lost 10 bases, and 16 bases lay in between. CDR3 in amino acids: CASSHRGPVDEQFF. In DNA form, the CDR3 reads TGCGCCAGCAGCCACCGCGGACCGGTAGACGAGCAGTTCTTC.

V gene TRBV6-2 or TRBV6-3 combines with J gene TRBJ1-1; no firm D call. The CDR3 has 15 amino acids. V was cut by 4 bases and J by 0 bases, with 12 bases left in between. CDR1 MNHEY and CDR2 SVGEGT come from the germline V gene. The CDR3 spells CASSSLGYMNTEAFF. The DNA of the CDR3 is TGTGCCAGCAGTTCCCTCGGATACATGAACACTGAAGCTTTCTTT.